This TCR beta chain emerged from a study of cytomegalovirus exposure and HLA in healthy donors. Findings of the study overall: Subsequent analysis of the roughly 120 validation repertoires found a tendency for first-cohort TCR clusters to co-occur. The classifier reportedly diagnosed cytomegalovirus status with high specificity and sensitivity. The study labeled under 200 TCR beta chains cytomegalovirus-associated.

Concerning this clone itself: What it binds is unknown.

Germline V gives CDR1 MNHEY, CDR2 SMNVEV (reference sequence). With 5 bases removed from V and 2 bases from J, the gap between germline ends came to 19 bases. This CDR3 is 16 amino acids long. The repertoire was sequenced with immunoSEQ multiplex PCR; TCRdb's copy has only in-frame clones and lacks some. Among some 270,000 clones listed, 86% were seen once. Sequenced input: PBMCs. The sequence derives from a woman between 18 and 29 years old in good health and CMV-seronegative. The chain couples TRBV27 to TRBJ2-7; weak D call: TRBD2 (5 bases). The chain's CDR3 is CASSPFGWAEAYEQYF. In DNA, the CDR3 is TGTGCCAGCAGTCCCTTCGGGTGGGCGGAGGCCTACGAGCAGTACTTC.